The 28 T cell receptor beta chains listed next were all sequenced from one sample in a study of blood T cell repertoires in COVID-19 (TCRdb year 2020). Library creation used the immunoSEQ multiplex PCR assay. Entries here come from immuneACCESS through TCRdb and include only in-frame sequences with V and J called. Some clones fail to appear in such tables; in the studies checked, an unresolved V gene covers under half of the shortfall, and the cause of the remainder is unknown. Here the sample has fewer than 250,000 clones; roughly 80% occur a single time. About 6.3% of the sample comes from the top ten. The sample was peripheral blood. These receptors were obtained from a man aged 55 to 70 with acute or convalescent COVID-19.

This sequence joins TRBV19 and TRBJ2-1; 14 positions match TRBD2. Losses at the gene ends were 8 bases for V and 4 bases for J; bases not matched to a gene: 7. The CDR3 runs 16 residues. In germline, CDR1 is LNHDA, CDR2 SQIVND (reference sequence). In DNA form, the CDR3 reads TGTGCCAGTTGTAAGGGACTAGCGGGAGATTACAATGAGCAGTTCTTC. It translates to CASCKGLAGDYNEQFF.

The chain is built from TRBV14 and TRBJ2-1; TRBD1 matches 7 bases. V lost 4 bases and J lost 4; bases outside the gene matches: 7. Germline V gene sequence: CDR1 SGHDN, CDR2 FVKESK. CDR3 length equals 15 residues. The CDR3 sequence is CASSPTGTAYNEQFF. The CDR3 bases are TGTGCCAGCAGCCCTACCGGGACAGCGTACAATGAGCAGTTCTTC.

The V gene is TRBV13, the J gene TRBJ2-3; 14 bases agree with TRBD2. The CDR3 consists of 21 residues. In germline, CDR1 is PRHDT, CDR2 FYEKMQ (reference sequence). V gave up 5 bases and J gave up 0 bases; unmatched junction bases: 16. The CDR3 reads CASSLFRTSGGPLTSTDTQYF. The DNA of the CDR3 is TGTGCCAGCAGCCTTTTCCGGACTAGCGGGGGGCCATTAACTAGCACAGATACGCAGTATTTT.

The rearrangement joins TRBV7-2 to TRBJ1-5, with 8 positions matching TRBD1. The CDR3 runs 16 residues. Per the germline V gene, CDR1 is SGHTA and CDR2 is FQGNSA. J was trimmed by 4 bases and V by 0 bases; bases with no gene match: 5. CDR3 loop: CASSLATTGVNQPQHF. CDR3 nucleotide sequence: TGTGCCAGCAGCTTAGCAACGACAGGGGTGAATCAGCCCCAGCATTTT.

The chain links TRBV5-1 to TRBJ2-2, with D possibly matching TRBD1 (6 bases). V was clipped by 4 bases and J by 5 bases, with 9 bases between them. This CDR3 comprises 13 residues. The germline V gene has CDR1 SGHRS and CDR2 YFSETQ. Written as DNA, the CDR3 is TGCGCCAGCAGCATCGGACAGACCGGGGAGCTGTTTTTT. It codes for CASSIGQTGELFF.

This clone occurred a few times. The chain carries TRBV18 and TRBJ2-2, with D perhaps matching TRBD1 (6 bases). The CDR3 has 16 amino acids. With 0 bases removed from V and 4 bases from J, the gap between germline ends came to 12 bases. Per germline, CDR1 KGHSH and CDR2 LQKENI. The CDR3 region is CASSPPATGRTGELFF. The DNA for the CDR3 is TGTGCCAGCTCACCACCAGCGACAGGCCGCACCGGGGAGCTGTTTTTT.

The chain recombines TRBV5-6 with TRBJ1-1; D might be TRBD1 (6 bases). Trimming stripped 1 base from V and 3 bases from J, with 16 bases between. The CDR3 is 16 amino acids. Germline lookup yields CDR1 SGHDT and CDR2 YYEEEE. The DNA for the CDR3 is TGTGCCAGCAGCTTGCGGCAGGGGATGGGCGACACTGAAGCTTTCTTT. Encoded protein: CASSLRQGMGDTEAFF.

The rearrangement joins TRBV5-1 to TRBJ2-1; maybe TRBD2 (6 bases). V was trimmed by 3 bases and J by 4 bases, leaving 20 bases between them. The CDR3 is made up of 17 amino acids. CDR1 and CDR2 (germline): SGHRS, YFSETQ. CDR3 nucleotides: TGCGCCAGCAGCTCCGGAGGGGTGGGGAAGCCTTACAATGAGCAGTTCTTC. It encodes CASSSGGVGKPYNEQFF.

CDR3 DNA: TGCGCCAGCAGCTCAGACAGCATGAACACTGAAGCTTTCTTT. Its translation is CASSSDSMNTEAFF. This sequence joins TRBV5-1 and TRBJ1-1, with D perhaps matching TRBD1 (5 bases). The CDR3 consists of 14 residues. Germline V gene lookup returns CDR1 SGHRS and CDR2 YFSETQ. V was cut by 3 bases and J by 0 bases, with 9 bases left in between.

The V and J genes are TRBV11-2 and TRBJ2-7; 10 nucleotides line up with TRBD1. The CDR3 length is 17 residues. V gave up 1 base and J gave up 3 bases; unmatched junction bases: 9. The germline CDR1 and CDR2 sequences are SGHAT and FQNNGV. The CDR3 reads CASSLVGGGTGDYEQYF. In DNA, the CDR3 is TGTGCCAGCAGCTTAGTAGGAGGCGGGACAGGGGACTACGAGCAGTACTTC. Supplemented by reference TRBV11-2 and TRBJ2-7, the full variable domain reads EAGVAQSPRYKIIEKRQSVAFWCNPISGHATLYWYQQILGQGPKLLIQFQNNGVVDDSQLPKDRFSAERLKGVDSTLKIQPAKLEDSAVYLCASSLVGGGTGDYEQYFGPGTRLTVT.

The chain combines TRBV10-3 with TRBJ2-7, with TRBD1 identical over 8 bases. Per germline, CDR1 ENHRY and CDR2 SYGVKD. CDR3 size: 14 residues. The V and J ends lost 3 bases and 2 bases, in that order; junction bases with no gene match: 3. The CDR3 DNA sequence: TGTGCCATCAGTGACAGGGGGCCGACCTACGAGCAGTACTTC. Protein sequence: CAISDRGPTYEQYF.

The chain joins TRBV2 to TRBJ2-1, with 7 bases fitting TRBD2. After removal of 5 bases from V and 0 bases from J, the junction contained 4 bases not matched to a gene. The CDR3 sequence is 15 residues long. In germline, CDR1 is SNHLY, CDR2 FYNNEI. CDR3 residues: CASSSRLASYNEQFF. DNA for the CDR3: TGTGCCAGCAGTTCAAGACTAGCCTCCTACAATGAGCAGTTCTTC.

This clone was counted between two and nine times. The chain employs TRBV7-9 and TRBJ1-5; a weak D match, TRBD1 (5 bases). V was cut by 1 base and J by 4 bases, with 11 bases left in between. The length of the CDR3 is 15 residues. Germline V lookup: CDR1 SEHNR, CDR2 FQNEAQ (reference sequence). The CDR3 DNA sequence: TGTGCCAGCAGCTTAGGGGGCGACCTTAATCAGCCCCAGCATTTT. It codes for CASSLGGDLNQPQHF.

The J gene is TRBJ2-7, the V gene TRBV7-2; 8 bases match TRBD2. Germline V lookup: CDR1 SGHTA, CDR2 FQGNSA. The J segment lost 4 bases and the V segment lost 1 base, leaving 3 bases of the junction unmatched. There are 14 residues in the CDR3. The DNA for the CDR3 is TGTGCCAGCAGCTTAGACGGGGGGGCTTACGAGCAGTACTTC. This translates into CASSLDGGAYEQYF.

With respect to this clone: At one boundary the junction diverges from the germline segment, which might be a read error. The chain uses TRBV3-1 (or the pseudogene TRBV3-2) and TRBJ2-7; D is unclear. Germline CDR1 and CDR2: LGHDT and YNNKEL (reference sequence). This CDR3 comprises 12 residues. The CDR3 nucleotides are TGTGCCAGCAGCCAAGATTTTTTAGTGTTCTATTTC. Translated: CASSQDFLVFYF.

The CDR3 spells CASSIGDFSQPQHF. CDR3 sequence (DNA): TGTGCCAGTAGTATTGGGGACTTCAGTCAGCCCCAGCATTTT. This chain joins TRBV19 and TRBJ1-5, with D tentatively TRBD1 (5 bases). Germline values: CDR1 LNHDA, CDR2 SQIVND (reference sequence). The CDR3 sequence is 14 residues long. Trimming stripped 3 bases from V and 6 bases from J, with 12 bases between.

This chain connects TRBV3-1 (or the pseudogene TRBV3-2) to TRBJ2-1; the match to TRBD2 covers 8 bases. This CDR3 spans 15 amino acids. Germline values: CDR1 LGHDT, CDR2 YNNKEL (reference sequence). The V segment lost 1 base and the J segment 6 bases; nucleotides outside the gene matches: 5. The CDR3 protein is CASSQAAGVVNEQFF. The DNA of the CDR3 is TGTGCCAGCAGCCAAGCAGCGGGAGTGGTCAATGAGCAGTTCTTC.

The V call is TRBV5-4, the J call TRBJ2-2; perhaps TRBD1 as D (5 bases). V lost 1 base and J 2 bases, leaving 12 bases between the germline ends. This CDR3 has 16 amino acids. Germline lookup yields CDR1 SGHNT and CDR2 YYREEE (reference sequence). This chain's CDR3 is CASSLTGLTNTGELFF. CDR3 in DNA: TGTGCCAGCAGCTTGACAGGCCTAACTAACACCGGGGAGCTGTTTTTT.

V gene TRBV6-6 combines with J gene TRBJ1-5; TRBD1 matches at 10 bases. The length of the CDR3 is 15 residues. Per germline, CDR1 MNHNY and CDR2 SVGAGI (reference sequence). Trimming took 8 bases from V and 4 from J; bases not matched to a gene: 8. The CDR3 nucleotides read TGTGCCAGCTTTTCCGGGACAGGGGTGAATCAGCCCCAGCATTTT. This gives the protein CASFSGTGVNQPQHF.

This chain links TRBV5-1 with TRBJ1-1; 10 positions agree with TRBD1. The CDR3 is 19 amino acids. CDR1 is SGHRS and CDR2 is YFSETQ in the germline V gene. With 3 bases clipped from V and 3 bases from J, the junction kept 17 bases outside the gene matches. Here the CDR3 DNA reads TGCGCCAGCAGCTACTCCCGGGGACAGGGGAATTTTGGGGACACTGAAGCTTTCTTT. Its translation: CASSYSRGQGNFGDTEAFF.

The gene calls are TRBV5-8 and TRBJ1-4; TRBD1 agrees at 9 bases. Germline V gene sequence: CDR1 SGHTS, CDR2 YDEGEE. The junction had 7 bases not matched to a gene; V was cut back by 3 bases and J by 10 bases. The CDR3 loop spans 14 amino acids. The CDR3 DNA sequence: TGTGCCAGCAGCTACCGGGACAGGGAAGGAAAACTGTTTTTT. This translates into CASSYRDREGKLFF.

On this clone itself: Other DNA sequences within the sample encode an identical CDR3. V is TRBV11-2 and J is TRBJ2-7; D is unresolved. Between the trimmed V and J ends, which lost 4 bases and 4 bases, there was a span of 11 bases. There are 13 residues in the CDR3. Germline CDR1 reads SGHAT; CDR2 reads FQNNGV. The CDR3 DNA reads TGTGCCAGCAGCTCCTCAACAGCTTACGAGCAGTACTTC. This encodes CASSSSTAYEQYF.

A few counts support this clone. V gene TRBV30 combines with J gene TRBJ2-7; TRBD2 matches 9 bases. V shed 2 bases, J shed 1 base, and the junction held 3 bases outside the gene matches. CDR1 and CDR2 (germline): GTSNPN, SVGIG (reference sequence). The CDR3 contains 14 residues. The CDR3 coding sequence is TGTGCCTGGAGTAGCACTAGCGGGTCCTACGAGCAGTACTTC. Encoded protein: CAWSSTSGSYEQYF.

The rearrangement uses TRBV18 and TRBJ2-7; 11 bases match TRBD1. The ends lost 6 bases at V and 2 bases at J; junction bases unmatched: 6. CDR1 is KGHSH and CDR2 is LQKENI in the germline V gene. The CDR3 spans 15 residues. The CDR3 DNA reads TGTGCCAGCTCCCCCGGACAGGGGGCCCCCTACGAGCAGTACTTC. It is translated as CASSPGQGAPYEQYF.

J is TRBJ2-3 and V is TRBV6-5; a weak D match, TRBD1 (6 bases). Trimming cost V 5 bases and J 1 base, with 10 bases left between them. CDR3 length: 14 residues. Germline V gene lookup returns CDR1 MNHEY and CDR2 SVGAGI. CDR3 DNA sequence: TGTGCCAGCAGTCCCCGGACAGGCACAGATACGCAGTATTTT. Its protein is CASSPRTGTDTQYF.

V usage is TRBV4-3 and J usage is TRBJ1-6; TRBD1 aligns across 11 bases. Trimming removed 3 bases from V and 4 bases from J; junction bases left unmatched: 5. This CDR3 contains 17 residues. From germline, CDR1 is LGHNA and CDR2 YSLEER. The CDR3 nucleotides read TGCGCCAGCAGCCAGTGGGGGGACAGGGGGTATAATTCACCCCTCCACTTT. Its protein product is CASSQWGDRGYNSPLHF.

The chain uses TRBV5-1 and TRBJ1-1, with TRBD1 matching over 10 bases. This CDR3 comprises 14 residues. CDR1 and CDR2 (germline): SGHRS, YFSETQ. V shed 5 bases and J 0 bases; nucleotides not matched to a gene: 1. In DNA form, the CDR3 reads TGCGCCAGCAGGGGACAGGGGCTGAACACTGAAGCTTTCTTT. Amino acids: CASRGQGLNTEAFF.

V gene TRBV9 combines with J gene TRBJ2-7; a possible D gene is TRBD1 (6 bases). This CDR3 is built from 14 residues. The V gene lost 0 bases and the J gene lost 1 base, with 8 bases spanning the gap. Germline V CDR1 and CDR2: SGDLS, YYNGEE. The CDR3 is CASSVGQVSYEQYF. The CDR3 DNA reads TGTGCCAGCAGCGTAGGACAGGTTTCCTACGAGCAGTACTTC.